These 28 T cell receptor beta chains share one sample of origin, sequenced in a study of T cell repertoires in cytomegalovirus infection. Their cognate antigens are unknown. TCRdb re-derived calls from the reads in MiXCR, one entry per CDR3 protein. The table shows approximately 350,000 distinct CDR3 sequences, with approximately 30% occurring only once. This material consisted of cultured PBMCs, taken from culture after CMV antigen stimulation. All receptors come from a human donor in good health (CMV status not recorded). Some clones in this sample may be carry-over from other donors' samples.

The CDR3 nucleotides are TGTGCCAGCAGCTTAGGCTCGACCTACGAGCAGTACTTC. Protein product: CASSLGSTYEQYF. The chain combines TRBV7-2 with TRBJ2-7; unclear D gene. Trimming stripped 1 base from V and 2 bases from J, with 6 bases between. The CDR3 length is 13 residues. Germline CDR1 is SGHTA and CDR2 is FQGNSA. Supplemented by reference TRBV7-2 and TRBJ2-7, the full variable domain reads GAGVSQSPSNKVTEKGKDVELRCDPISGHTALYWYRQSLGQGLEFLIYFQGNSAPDKSGLPSDRFSAERTGGSVSTLTIQRTQQEDSAVYLCASSLGSTYEQYFGPGTRLTVT.

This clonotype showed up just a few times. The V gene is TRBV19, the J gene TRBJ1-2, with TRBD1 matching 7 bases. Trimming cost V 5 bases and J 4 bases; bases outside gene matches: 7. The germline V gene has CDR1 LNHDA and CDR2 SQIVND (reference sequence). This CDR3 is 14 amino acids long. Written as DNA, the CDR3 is TGTGCCAGTAGTCTCCAGACAGGGACCTATGGCTACACCTTC. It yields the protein CASSLQTGTYGYTF.

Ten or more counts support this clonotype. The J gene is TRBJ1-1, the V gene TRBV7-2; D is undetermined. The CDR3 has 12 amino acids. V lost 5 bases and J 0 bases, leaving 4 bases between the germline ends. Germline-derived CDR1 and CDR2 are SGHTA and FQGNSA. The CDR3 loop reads CASSLMNTEAFF. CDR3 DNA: TGTGCCAGCAGCCTCATGAACACTGAAGCTTTCTTT.

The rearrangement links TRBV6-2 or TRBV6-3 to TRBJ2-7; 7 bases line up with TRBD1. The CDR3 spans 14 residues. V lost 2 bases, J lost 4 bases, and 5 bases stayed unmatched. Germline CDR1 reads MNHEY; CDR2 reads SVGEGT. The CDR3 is CASSYAGGIYEQYF. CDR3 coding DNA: TGTGCCAGCAGTTACGCAGGGGGTATTTACGAGCAGTACTTC.

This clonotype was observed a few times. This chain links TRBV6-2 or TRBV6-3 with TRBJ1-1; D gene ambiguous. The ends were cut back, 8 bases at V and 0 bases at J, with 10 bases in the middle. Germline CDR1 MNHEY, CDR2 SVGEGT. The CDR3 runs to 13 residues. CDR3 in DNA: TGTGCCAGCCTCACGCCACTGAACACTGAAGCTTTCTTT. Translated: CASLTPLNTEAFF.

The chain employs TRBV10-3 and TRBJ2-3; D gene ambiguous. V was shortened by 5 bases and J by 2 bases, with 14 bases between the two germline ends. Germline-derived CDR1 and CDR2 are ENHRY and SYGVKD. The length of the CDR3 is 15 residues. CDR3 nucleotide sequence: TGTGCCATCAGTTCGGCCGAGCTGACCACAGATACGCAGTATTTT. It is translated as CAISSAELTTDTQYF.

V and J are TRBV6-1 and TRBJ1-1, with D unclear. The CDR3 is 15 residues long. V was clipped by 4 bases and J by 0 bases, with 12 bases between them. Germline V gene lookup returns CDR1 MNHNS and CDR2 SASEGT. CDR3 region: CASSASPGVNTEAFF. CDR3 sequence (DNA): TGTGCCAGCAGTGCTTCACCCGGGGTGAACACTGAAGCTTTCTTT.

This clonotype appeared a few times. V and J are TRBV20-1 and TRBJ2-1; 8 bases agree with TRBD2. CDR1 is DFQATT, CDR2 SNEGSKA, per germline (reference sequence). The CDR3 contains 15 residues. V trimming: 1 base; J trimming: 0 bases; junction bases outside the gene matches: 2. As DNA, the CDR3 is TGCAGTGCTAGAGGACTAGCGTACTCCTACAATGAGCAGTTCTTC. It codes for CSARGLAYSYNEQFF.

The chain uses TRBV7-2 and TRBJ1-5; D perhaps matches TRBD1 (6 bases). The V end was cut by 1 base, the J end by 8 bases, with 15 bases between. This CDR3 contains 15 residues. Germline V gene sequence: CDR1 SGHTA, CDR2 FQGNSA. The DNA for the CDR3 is TGTGCCAGCAGCTTAGTTTCGGGGGCCCAGGAGCCCCAGCATTTT. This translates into CASSLVSGAQEPQHF.

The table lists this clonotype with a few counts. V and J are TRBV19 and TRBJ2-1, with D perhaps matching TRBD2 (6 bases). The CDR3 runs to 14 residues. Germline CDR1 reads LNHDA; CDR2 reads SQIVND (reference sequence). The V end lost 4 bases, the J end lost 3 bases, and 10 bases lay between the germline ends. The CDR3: CASSRASVYNEQFF. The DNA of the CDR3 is TGTGCCAGTAGTAGGGCTAGCGTCTACAATGAGCAGTTCTTC.

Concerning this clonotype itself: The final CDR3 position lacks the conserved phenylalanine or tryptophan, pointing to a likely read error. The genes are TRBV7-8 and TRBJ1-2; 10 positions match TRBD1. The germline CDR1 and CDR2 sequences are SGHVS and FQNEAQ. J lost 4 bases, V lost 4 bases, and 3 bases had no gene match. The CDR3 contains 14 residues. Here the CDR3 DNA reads TGTGCCAGCAGCTGGGGACAGGGGACCTATGGCTACACCGTC. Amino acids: CASSWGQGTYGYTV.

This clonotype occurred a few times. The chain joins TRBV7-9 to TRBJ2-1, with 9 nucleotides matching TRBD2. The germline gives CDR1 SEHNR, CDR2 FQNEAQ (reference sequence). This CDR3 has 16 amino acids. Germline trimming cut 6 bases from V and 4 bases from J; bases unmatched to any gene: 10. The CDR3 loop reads CASSFSGSLTYNEQFF. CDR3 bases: TGTGCCAGCAGTTTTAGCGGGAGCTTAACATACAATGAGCAGTTCTTC.

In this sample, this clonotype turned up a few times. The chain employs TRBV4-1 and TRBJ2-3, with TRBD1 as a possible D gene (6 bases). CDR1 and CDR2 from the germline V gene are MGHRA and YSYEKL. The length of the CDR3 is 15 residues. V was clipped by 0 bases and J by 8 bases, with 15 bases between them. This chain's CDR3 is CASSQEGTQGLTQYF. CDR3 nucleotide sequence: TGCGCCAGCAGCCAAGAAGGTACCCAGGGGCTTACGCAGTATTTT.

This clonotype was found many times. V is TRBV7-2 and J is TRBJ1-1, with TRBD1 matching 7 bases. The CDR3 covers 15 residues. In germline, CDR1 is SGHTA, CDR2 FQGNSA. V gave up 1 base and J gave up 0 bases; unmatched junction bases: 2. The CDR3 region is CASSLDRGVNTEAFF. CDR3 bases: TGTGCCAGCAGCTTAGACAGGGGCGTGAACACTGAAGCTTTCTTT.

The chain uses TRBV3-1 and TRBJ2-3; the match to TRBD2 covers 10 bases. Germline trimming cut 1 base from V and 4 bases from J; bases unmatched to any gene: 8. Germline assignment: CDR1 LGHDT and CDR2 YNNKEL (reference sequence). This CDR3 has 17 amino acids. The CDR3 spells CASSQVHLAGAADTQYF. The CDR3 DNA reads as TGTGCCAGCAGCCAAGTTCATCTAGCGGGAGCCGCAGATACGCAGTATTTT.

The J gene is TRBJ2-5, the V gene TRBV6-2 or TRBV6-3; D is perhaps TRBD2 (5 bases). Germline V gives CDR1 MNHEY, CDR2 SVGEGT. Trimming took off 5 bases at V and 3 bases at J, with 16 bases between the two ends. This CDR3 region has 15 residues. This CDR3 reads CASSVPGTPKETQYF. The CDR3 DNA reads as TGTGCCAGCAGTGTCCCGGGAACCCCCAAAGAGACCCAGTACTTC.

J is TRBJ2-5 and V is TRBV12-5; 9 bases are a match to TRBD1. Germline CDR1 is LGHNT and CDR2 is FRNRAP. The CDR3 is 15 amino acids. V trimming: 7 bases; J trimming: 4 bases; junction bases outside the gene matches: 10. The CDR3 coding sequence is TGTGCTAGTGCCCGAGACGGGACAGGGCGAGAGACCCAGTACTTC. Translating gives CASARDGTGRETQYF.

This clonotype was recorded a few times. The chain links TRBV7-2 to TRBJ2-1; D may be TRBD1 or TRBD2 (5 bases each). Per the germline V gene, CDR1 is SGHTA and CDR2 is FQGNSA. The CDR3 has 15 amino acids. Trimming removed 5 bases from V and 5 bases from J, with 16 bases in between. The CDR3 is CASSREGQSDNEQFF. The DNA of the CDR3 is TGTGCCAGCAGCCGAGAGGGGCAGTCTGACAATGAGCAGTTCTTC.

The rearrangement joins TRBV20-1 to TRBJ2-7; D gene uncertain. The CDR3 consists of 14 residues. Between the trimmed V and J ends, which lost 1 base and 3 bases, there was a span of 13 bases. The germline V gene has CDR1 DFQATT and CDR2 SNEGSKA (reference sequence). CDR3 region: CSARVATKDYEQYF. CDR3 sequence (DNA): TGCAGTGCTAGAGTAGCTACGAAGGACTACGAGCAGTACTTC.

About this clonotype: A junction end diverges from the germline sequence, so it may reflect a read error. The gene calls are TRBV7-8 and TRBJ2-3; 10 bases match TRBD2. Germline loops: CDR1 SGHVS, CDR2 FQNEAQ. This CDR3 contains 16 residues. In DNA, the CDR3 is TGTGCCAGCAGCACCCACCGGACTAGCGGCACAGATAAGCAGTATTTT. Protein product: CASSTHRTSGTDKQYF.

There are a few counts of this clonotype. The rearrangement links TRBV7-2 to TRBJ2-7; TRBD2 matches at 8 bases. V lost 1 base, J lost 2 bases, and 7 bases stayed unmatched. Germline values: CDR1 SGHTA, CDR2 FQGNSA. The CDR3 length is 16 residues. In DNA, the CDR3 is TGTGCCAGCAGCTTAGACGGCGGGGGGATAACCTACGAGCAGTACTTC. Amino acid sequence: CASSLDGGGITYEQYF.

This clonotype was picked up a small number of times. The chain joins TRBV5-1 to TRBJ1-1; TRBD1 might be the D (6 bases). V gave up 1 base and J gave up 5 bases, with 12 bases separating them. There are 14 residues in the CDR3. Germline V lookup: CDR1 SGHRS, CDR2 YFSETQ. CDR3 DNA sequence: TGCGCCAGCAGCTTGACAGGGAGTGGAACTGAAGCTTTCTTT. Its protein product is CASSLTGSGTEAFF.

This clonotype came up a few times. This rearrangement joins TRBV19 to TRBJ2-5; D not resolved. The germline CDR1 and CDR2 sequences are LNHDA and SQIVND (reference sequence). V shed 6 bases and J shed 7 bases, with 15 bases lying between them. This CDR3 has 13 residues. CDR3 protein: CASSIVTDGTQYF. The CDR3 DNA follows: TGTGCCAGTAGCATCGTCACGGATGGGACCCAGTACTTC.

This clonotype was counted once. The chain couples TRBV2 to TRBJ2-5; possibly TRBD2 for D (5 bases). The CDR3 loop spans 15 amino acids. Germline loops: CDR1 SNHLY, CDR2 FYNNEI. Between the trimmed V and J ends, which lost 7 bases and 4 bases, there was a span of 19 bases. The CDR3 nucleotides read TGTGCCAGCACCTCTGACGAGGGTTGGGGAGAGACCCAGTACTTC. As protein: CASTSDEGWGETQYF.

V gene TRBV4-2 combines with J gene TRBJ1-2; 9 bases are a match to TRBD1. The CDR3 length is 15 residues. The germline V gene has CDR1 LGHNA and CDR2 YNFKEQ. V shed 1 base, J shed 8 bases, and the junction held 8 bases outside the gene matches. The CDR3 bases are TGTGCCAGCAGCCAAGTAGTGGGACAGGGCTGGGGCTACACCTTC. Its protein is CASSQVVGQGWGYTF.

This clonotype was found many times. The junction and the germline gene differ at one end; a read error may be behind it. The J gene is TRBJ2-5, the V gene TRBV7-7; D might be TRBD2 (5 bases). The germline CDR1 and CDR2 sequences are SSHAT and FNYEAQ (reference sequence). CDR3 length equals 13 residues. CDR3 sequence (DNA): TGTGCTAGCAGCTTTGGAGGTGCGGAGACCCAGTACTTC. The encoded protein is CASSFGGAETQYF.

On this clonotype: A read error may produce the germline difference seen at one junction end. The CDR3 DNA is TGTGCCAGCAGCTTGGGGGAAGAGACCCAGTACTTC. This codes for CASSLGEETQYF. This chain joins TRBV5-1 and TRBJ2-5; perhaps D is TRBD1 or TRBD2 (5 bases each). Germline V gene sequence: CDR1 SGHRS, CDR2 YFSETQ. The CDR3 spans 12 residues.

Here the CDR3 DNA reads TGTGCCAGCAGTTACGGGAGCTACCGGGGAAATCAGCCCCAGCATTTT. Translating gives CASSYGSYRGNQPQHF. V is TRBV6-2 or TRBV6-3 and J is TRBJ1-5; unclear D gene. V was cut by 2 bases and J by 4 bases, with 15 bases left in between. CDR1 is MNHEY, CDR2 SVGEGT, per germline. The CDR3 runs to 16 residues.